Sequencing of this TCR beta chain was carried out in a study of T cells in Graves' hyperthyroidism and ophthalmopathy. The overall study: The authors collected peripheral blood at initial diagnosis, before any treatment.

Amplification yielded TCR beta CDR3 regions, with RNA transcripts as the source. HTBI primers were the set used in a first-round RT-PCR of the TCR CDR3. MiXCR was run by TCRdb on the multiplex PCR reads, yielding one entry per CDR3 protein. The table includes about 160,000 distinct CDR3 sequences, 9.4% detected once. The table lists this clonotype with many counts. The CDR3 is 14 residues long. V shed 4 bases and J 3 bases; nucleotides not matched to a gene: 6. The germline CDR1 and CDR2 sequences are MNHNS and SASEGT. The receptor was derived from a woman aged 18 to 35 with Graves' hyperthyroidism that later progressed to Graves' ophthalmopathy. Source material: blood. V is TRBV6-1 and J is TRBJ2-7; TRBD1 aligns across 7 bases. CDR3: CASSVAGGNYEQYF. In nucleotides, the CDR3 is TGTGCCAGCAGTGTGGCAGGGGGAAACTACGAGCAGTACTTC.